These 10 T cell receptor beta chains came from one sample sequenced in a study of glioma-infiltrating T cells. TCR alpha and beta CDR3 regions were amplified from RNA using iRepertoire nested multiplex PCR. TCRdb re-called the multiplex PCR reads through MiXCR, storing one row per CDR3 protein. The sample lists more than 90,000 distinct CDR3 sequences, roughly 40% occurring once. Sequenced: glioma tissue, nonneoplastic brain tissue, or PBMCs (not recorded which). These receptors originate from a human donor with low-grade glioma or glioblastoma, undergoing nonglioma brain surgery, or in good health (not recorded which).

V is TRBV7-2 and J is TRBJ2-1, with D perhaps matching TRBD2 (6 bases). CDR1 is SGHTA and CDR2 is FQGNSA in the germline V gene. With 0 bases removed from V and 4 bases from J, the gap between germline ends came to 13 bases. This CDR3 has 16 residues. CDR3 nucleotide sequence: TGTGCCAGCAGCTTAGCGCCGGAGGGAGGATACAATGAGCAGTTCTTC. Its protein is CASSLAPEGGYNEQFF.

The rearrangement joins TRBV20-1 to TRBJ1-5; tentative D call: TRBD1 (6 bases). Germline CDR1 reads DFQATT; CDR2 reads SNEGSKA (reference sequence). Trimming cost V 3 bases and J 4 bases, with 16 bases left between them. CDR3 size: 15 residues. The DNA for the CDR3 is TGCAGTGCTAGCTCGGAAGGGGGAGAGAATCAGCCCCAGCATTTT. Translation: CSASSEGGENQPQHF.

At least ten counts were recorded for this clonotype. The J gene is TRBJ1-2, the V gene TRBV27; D unclear. CDR1 is MNHEY and CDR2 is SMNVEV in the germline V gene (reference sequence). The CDR3 length is 13 residues. Trimming removed 5 bases at V and 0 bases at J, with 7 bases between. CDR3 region: CASSTRTNYGYTF. The CDR3 DNA reads TGTGCCAGCAGTACCCGGACTAACTATGGCTACACCTTC.

Concerning this clonotype: One junction end disagrees with the germline gene, perhaps due to a read error. V and J are TRBV2 and TRBJ1-5, with D hard to call. In germline, CDR1 is SNHLY, CDR2 FYNNEI. This CDR3 contains 12 residues. The CDR3 spells CPSVGEDQPQHF. In nucleotides, the CDR3 is TGTCCCAGCGTGGGAGAGGATCAGCCCCAGCATTTT.

This rearrangement joins TRBV4-1 to TRBJ1-4; 7 bases are a match to TRBD1. The CDR3 length is 15 residues. The J segment lost 6 bases and the V segment lost 0 bases, leaving 4 bases of the junction unmatched. Germline CDR1 and CDR2: MGHRA and YSYEKL. The CDR3 reads CASSQETGTDEKLFF. In DNA, the CDR3 is TGCGCCAGCAGCCAAGAGACAGGGACTGATGAAAAACTGTTTTTT.

Many counts were recorded for this clonotype. The chain has TRBV6-1 and TRBJ2-7; D perhaps matches TRBD2 (5 bases). The CDR3 loop spans 13 amino acids. Germline V gene data show CDR1 as MNHNS and CDR2 as SASEGT. Trimming took 9 bases from V and 4 from J, leaving 16 bases between them. The CDR3 nucleotides read TGTGCCAGTACACGGGGTAGTCGGTACGAGCAGTACTTC. This codes for CASTRGSRYEQYF.

There are many counts of this clonotype. The chain combines TRBV2 with TRBJ1-1; 7 nucleotides align to TRBD1. The CDR3 totals 13 residues. Trimming removed 6 bases from V and 3 bases from J; junction bases left unmatched: 4. The germline V gene encodes CDR1 SNHLY and CDR2 FYNNEI. The CDR3 loop is CASRRDRDTEAFF. CDR3 sequence (DNA): TGTGCCAGCAGGCGGGACAGAGACACTGAAGCTTTCTTT.

This clonotype was recorded many times. The chain uses TRBV9 and TRBJ2-1, with a possible D match to TRBD1 (6 bases). There are 14 residues in the CDR3. Per the germline V gene, CDR1 is SGDLS and CDR2 is YYNGEE. V lost 4 bases to trimming and J lost 8 bases, with 16 bases between them. The CDR3: CASSSQYRVDEQFF. The CDR3 coding sequence is TGTGCCAGCAGCTCACAGTACAGGGTTGATGAGCAGTTCTTC.

In the case of this clonotype: Since a much larger clone is just one base distant, this may be a read error. The chain employs TRBV12-3 or TRBV12-4 and TRBJ1-5, with D perhaps matching TRBD1 (5 bases). The CDR3 has 16 residues. Trimming took 1 base from V and 1 from J, leaving 11 bases between them. The CDR3 spells CASSLERPGSNQPQHF. CDR3 sequence (DNA): TGTGCCAGCAGTTTAGAGCGACCAGGGAGCAATCAGCCCCAGCATTTT.

This clonotype was picked up many times. The chain employs TRBV20-1 and TRBJ1-2, with 9 nucleotides matching TRBD1. Germline CDR1 DFQATT, CDR2 SNEGSKA (reference sequence). The CDR3 has 13 residues. Unmatched junction bases numbered 2, after V lost 6 bases and J lost 0 bases. The CDR3 DNA follows: TGCAGTGCCCGACAGGGGGCTAACTATGGCTACACCTTC. Protein sequence: CSARQGANYGYTF.